This T cell receptor (beta chain) was documented in a study of cytomegalovirus exposure and HLA in healthy donors. The CDR3 has 16 residues. J gave up 0 bases and V 0 bases, and 1 base lay outside the gene matches. Per germline, CDR1 SGHKS and CDR2 YYEKEE (reference sequence). Researchers ran the PCR with 60 Vbeta and 13 Jbeta primers. Here immunoSEQ multiplex PCR was the method, and the copy in TCRdb shows in-frame clones only, minus some. Here the sample spans some 45,000 clones, 50% to 55% being singletons. The rearrangement uses TRBV5-5 and TRBJ2-3; the match to TRBD2 covers 10 bases. Sequenced material: PBMCs. This sequence originates from a human donor in good health. The DNA of the CDR3 is TGTGCCAGCAGCTTGGCACTAGCGGGGAGCACAGATACGCAGTATTTT. Its protein product is CASSLALAGSTDTQYF.